The rows below give T cell receptor beta chains drawn from one sample of a study of shared clonotypes between healthy human individuals. Generated by immunoSEQ multiplex PCR, the TCRdb table keeps only in-frame clones and is missing some. This sample carries some 2,500,000 clones, roughly 93% of them seen once, and the ten largest clones take about 0.38%. The sequenced sample was naive CD4+ T cells from PBMCs. The receptors were sampled from a man aged 18 to 35 in good health. Some clones in this sample may be carry-over from other donors' samples. CDR3s include the opening cysteine and the closing phenylalanine or tryptophan. Each record gives: D gene, clone size, J gene, V gene, CDR3 protein, CDR3 DNA. D genes are given only for firm matches. Rows may omit the clone size; those that give it use once, few, many or a size class.

-,-,TRBJ2-3,TRBV30,CARSKGSRSTDTQYF,TGTGCCCGATCTAAGGGATCGCGGAGCACAGATACGCAGTATTTT
-,-,TRBJ2-7,TRBV11-2,CASSFGGASSYEQYF,TGTGCCAGCAGCTTCGGTGGGGCAAGCTCCTACGAGCAGTACTTC
-,-,TRBJ1-2,TRBV19,CASNPTTVAGGYTF,TGTGCCAGTAACCCGACGACAGTGGCGGGGGGATACACCTTC
-,-,TRBJ1-2,TRBV29-1,CSVSGSIANYGYTF,TGCAGCGTTTCCGGCAGCATAGCTAACTATGGCTACACCTTC
TRBD2,-,TRBJ2-1,TRBV4-3,CASSQEWTSGRVRYNEQFF,TGCGCCAGCAGCCAAGAGTGGACTAGCGGGAGGGTTAGATACAATGAGCAGTTCTTC
-,-,TRBJ2-3,TRBV10-3,CAISESIPTQYF,TGTGCCATCAGTGAGTCTATTCCTACGCAGTATTTT
TRBD2,-,TRBJ2-7,TRBV7-2,CASSPTSGSFQYEQYF,TGTGCCAGCAGCCCGACTAGCGGGAGTTTTCAGTACGAGCAGTACTTC
-,-,TRBJ2-5,TRBV18,CASSPSGQETQYF,TGTGCCAGCTCACCTTCCGGCCAAGAGACCCAGTACTTC
-,-,TRBJ2-5,TRBV14,CASSPRVATHALRQETQYF,TGTGCCAGCAGCCCGAGGGTAGCGACACATGCCCTACGGCAAGAGACCCAGTACTTC
TRBD2,-,TRBJ2-1,TRBV11-2,CASSLGAGAGGLLFF,TGTGCCAGCAGCTTAGGGGCTGGAGCGGGAGGGCTCCTGTTCTTC
-,-,TRBJ2-5,TRBV7-2,CASSSQGVETQYF,TGTGCCAGCAGCTCGCAGGGTGTAGAGACCCAGTACTTC
-,-,TRBJ1-2,TRBV18,CASSPAGKGGYTF,TGTGCCAGCTCACCCGCCGGGAAGGGCGGCTACACCTTC
-,-,TRBJ2-7,TRBV29-1,CSVVRAGPYEQYF,TGCAGCGTTGTCCGTGCCGGTCCCTACGAGCAGTACTTC
-,-,TRBJ2-2,TRBV2,CASSPTGDTTNTGELFF,TGTGCCAGCAGCCCTACCGGGGACACTACGAACACCGGGGAGCTGTTTTTT
-,-,TRBJ2-3,TRBV5-8,CASSPGATSTDTQYF,TGTGCCAGCAGCCCTGGGGCTACTAGCACAGATACGCAGTATTTT
TRBD1,-,TRBJ1-2,TRBV28,CASRPPGQGGGYTF,TGTGCCAGCAGACCTCCGGGACAGGGAGGAGGCTACACCTTC
-,-,TRBJ1-2,TRBV19,CASSIGGDGYGYTF,TGTGCCAGTAGTATCGGTGGTGACGGCTATGGCTACACCTTC
TRBD2,-,TRBJ2-1,TRBV11-2,CASSPLAGSSYNEQFF,TGTGCCAGCAGCCCATTAGCGGGAAGCTCCTACAATGAGCAGTTCTTC
-,-,TRBJ2-4,TRBV7-2,CASSLTPSGGKLAKNIQYF,TGTGCCAGCAGCTTGACCCCGTCGGGTGGGAAATTAGCCAAAAACATTCAGTACTTC
TRBD1,-,TRBJ1-5,TRBV30,CAWSPRDRGNQPQHF,TGTGCCTGGAGTCCACGGGACAGGGGCAATCAGCCCCAGCATTTT
-,-,TRBJ2-1,TRBV4-2,CASSQVSQSSYNEQFF,TGTGCCAGCAGCCAAGTAAGTCAGAGCTCCTACAATGAGCAGTTCTTC
-,-,TRBJ2-1,TRBV10-2,CASRNDWRDEQFF,TGCGCCAGCCGGAACGACTGGCGCGATGAGCAGTTCTTC
TRBD1,-,TRBJ2-3,TRBV7-2,CASSLVAVRGTDTQYF,TGTGCCAGCAGCTTAGTTGCGGTCAGGGGGACAGATACGCAGTATTTT
TRBD1,-,TRBJ1-2,TRBV5-4,CASSPGGQGYGYTF,TGTGCCAGCAGTCCGGGGGGACAGGGCTATGGCTACACCTTC
TRBD1,-,TRBJ1-3,TRBV28,CASSLGGTAGNTIYF,TGTGCCAGCAGTTTGGGGGGGACAGCTGGAAACACCATATATTTT
-,-,TRBJ2-2,TRBV11-2,CASSLIGTNTGELFF,TGTGCCAGCAGCTTAATAGGGACGAACACCGGGGAGCTGTTTTTT
-,-,TRBJ1-2,TRBV28,CASSLFPGTRVNYGYTF,TGTGCCAGCAGTTTATTCCCCGGGACACGGGTTAACTATGGCTACACCTTC
TRBD2,once,TRBJ2-1,TRBV7-8,CASSLVGGGRGNEQFF,TGTGCCAGCAGCTTAGTCGGCGGGGGTAGGGGCAATGAGCAGTTCTTC
-,few,TRBJ1-5,TRBV5-1,CASSLTGNQPQHF,TGCGCCAGCAGCTTGACTGGCAATCAGCCCCAGCATTTT
-,-,TRBJ1-5,TRBV15,CATSRDPQGGQPQHF,TGTGCCACCAGCAGAGACCCTCAGGGAGGGCAGCCCCAGCATTTT
TRBD2,-,TRBJ2-1,TRBV4-1,CASSQFRTSGTLYNEQFF,TGCGCCAGCAGCCAATTCAGGACTAGCGGGACCCTCTACAATGAGCAGTTCTTC
-,-,TRBJ1-2,TRBV7-9,CASSPAGYEGYTF,TGTGCCAGCAGCCCGGCAGGGTATGAGGGCTACACCTTC
-,-,TRBJ1-1,TRBV9,CASAGPMNTEAFF,TGTGCCAGCGCCGGACCCATGAACACTGAAGCTTTCTTT
-,-,TRBJ1-1,TRBV5-1,CASSLAGGWAEAFF,TGCGCCAGCAGCTTGGCCGGGGGATGGGCTGAAGCTTTCTTT
TRBD1,-,TRBJ1-2,TRBV28,CASSTDRDRGYGYTF,TGTGCCAGCAGCACGGACCGGGACAGGGGCTATGGCTACACCTTC
-,-,TRBJ2-2,TRBV7-9,CASSPRGGIKTGELFF,TGTGCCAGCAGCCCGAGAGGAGGTATTAAGACCGGGGAGCTGTTTTTT
-,-,TRBJ2-2,TRBV25-1,CASSEPAGELFF,TGTGCCAGCAGTGAACCTGCCGGGGAGCTGTTTTTT
-,-,TRBJ2-5,TRBV28,CASSLAGTETQYF,TGTGCCAGCAGTTTAGCAGGGACAGAGACCCAGTACTTC
-,-,TRBJ2-3,TRBV5-4,CASSPRQTSTDTQYF,TGTGCCAGCAGCCCCCGACAGACTAGCACAGATACGCAGTATTTT
-,-,TRBJ2-7,TRBV11-2,CASSSPALSSYEQYF,TGTGCCAGCAGCTCCCCAGCCCTTAGCTCCTACGAGCAGTACTTC
-,-,TRBJ2-6,TRBV7-9,CASSQGNGANVLTF,TGTGCCAGCAGCCAGGGGAATGGGGCCAACGTCCTGACTTTC
TRBD1,few,TRBJ2-5,TRBV29-1,CSVGGQGARETQYF,TGCAGCGTTGGGGGACAGGGGGCGCGGGAGACCCAGTACTTC
-,-,TRBJ1-5,TRBV7-9,CASSLEGLGVTQHF,TGTGCCAGCAGCTTAGAGGGATTGGGGGTGACCCAGCATTTT
-,few,TRBJ1-5,TRBV6-5,CASRSGAQPQHF,TGTGCCAGCAGATCAGGGGCACAGCCCCAGCATTTT
-,-,TRBJ2-6,TRBV27,CASRSPVSGANVLTF,TGTGCCAGCAGGAGCCCGGTCTCTGGGGCCAACGTCCTGACTTTC
TRBD2,-,TRBJ2-7,TRBV18,CASSGTSGRAYEQYF,TGTGCCAGCTCCGGGACTAGCGGGAGGGCCTACGAGCAGTACTTC
-,-,TRBJ2-3,TRBV7-9,CASSLFYPSTDTQYF,TGTGCCAGCAGCTTATTCTATCCGAGCACAGATACGCAGTATTTT
-,-,TRBJ1-2,TRBV6-1,CASFGPGVTNYGYTF,-
-,-,TRBJ1-3,TRBV6-5,CASSSKDRNSGNTIYF,TGTGCCAGCAGTTCGAAGGACCGAAACTCTGGAAACACCATATATTTT
-,-,TRBJ1-1,TRBV6-5,CASRRITANTEAFF,TGTGCCAGCAGACGCATTACAGCGAACACTGAAGCTTTCTTT
-,-,TRBJ1-4,TRBV6-1,CASSERAGLGEKLFF,TGTGCCAGCAGTGAAAGGGCAGGGTTGGGGGAAAAACTGTTTTTT
TRBD2,-,TRBJ2-1,TRBV7-2,CASSPRSGRARYNEQFF,TGTGCCAGCAGCCCACGTAGCGGGAGGGCCCGGTACAATGAGCAGTTCTTC
TRBD2,-,TRBJ2-7,TRBV28,CASSSSGTSGIYEQYF,TGTGCCAGCAGTTCCTCTGGTACTAGCGGAATCTACGAGCAGTACTTC
-,-,TRBJ2-2,TRBV7-3,CASSLTLGNTGELFF,TGTGCCAGCAGCTTAACGTTGGGGAACACCGGGGAGCTGTTTTTT
-,-,TRBJ2-7,TRBV30,CAWSEGPYEQYF,TGTGCCTGGAGCGAAGGGCCCTACGAGCAGTACTTC